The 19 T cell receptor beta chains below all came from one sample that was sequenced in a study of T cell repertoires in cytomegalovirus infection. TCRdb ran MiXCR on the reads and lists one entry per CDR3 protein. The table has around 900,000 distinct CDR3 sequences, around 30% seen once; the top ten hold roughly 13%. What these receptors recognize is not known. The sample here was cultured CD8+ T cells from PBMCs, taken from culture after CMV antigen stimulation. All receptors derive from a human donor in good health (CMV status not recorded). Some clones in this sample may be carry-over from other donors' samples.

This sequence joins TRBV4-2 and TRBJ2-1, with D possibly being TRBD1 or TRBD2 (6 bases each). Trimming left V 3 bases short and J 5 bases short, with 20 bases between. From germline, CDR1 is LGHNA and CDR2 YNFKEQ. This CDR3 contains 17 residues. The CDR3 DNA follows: TGTGCCAGCAGCCAGCTCCCCCTAGGGGGGAGAAACAATGAGCAGTTCTTC. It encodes CASSQLPLGGRNNEQFF.

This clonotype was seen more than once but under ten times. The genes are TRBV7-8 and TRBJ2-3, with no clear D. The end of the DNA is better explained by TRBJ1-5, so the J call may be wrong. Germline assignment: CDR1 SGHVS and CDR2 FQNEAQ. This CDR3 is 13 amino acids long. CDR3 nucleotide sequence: TGTGCCAGCTACCCCCCCGGCACAGATACGCAGCATTTT. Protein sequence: CASYPPGTDTQHF.

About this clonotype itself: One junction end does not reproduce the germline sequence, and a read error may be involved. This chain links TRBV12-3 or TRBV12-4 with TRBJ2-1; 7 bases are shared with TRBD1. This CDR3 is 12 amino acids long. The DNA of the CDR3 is TGTACCAGCAGTACTACAGGGGATGAGCAGTTCTTC. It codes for CTSSTTGDEQFF.

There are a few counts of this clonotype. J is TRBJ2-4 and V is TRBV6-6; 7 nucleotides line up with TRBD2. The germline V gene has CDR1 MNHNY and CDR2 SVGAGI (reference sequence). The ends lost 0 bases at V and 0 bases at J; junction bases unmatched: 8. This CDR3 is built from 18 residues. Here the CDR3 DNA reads TGTGCCAGCAGTTACTCGAGCCTGGGGAGGGGAGCCAAAAACATTCAGTACTTC. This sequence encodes CASSYSSLGRGAKNIQYF.

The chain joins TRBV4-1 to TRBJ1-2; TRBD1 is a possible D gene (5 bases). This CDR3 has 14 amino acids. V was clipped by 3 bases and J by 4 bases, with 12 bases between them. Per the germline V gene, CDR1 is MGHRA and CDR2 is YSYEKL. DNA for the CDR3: TGCGCCAGCAGCCACCCAACCCAGGGCTATGGCTACACCTTC. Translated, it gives CASSHPTQGYGYTF.

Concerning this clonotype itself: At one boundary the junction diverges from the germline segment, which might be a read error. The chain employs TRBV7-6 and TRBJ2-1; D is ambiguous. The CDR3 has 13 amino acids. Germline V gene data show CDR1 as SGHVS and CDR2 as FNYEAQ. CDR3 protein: CVSSLGTANEQFF. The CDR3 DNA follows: TGTGTCAGCAGCTTAGGAACAGCCAATGAGCAGTTCTTC.

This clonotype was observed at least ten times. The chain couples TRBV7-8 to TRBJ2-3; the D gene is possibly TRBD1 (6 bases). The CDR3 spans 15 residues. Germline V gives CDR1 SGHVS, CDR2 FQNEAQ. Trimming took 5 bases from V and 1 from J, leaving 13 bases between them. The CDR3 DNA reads TGTGCCAGCAGCCGTTGGAACAGGGGCACAGATACGCAGTATTTT. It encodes CASSRWNRGTDTQYF.

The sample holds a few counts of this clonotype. The CDR3 bases are TGTGCCAGCAGCTTAGCGTTGGGACAGCCCCTGGGCTACACCTTC. Translation: CASSLALGQPLGYTF. The chain has TRBV7-2 and TRBJ1-2; 7 nucleotides match TRBD1. This CDR3 comprises 15 residues. Germline loops: CDR1 SGHTA, CDR2 FQGNSA. With V trimmed by 0 bases and J by 8 bases, 9 bases remained unmatched.

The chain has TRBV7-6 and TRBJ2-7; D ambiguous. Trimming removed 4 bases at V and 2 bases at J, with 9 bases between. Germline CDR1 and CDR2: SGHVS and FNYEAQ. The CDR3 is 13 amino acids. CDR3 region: CASSSGSAYEQYF. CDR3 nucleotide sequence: TGTGCCAGCAGCTCCGGAAGTGCCTACGAGCAGTACTTC. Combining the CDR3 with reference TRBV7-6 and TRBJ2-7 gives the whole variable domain GAGVSQSPRYKVTKRGQDVALRCDPISGHVSLYWYRQALGQGPEFLTYFNYEAQQDKSGLPNDRFSAERPEGSISTLTIQRTEQRDSAMYRCASSSGSAYEQYFGPGTRLTVT.

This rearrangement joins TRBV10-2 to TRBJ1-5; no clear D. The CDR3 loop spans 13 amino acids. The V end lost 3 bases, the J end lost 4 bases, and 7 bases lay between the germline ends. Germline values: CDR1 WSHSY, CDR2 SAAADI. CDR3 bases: TGCGCCAGCAGTGATACGAGAAATCAGCCCCAGCATTTT. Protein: CASSDTRNQPQHF.

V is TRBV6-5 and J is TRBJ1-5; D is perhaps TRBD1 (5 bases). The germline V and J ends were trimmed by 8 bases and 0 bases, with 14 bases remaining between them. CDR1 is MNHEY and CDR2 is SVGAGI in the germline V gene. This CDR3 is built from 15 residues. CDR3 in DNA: TGTGCCAGCGCGGCAGGGCGTTATAGCAATCAGCCCCAGCATTTT. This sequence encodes CASAAGRYSNQPQHF.

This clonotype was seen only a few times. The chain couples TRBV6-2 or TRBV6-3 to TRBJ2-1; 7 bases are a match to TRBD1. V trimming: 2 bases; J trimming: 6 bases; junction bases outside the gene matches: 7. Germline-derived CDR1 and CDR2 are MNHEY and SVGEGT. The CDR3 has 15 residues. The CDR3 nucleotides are TGTGCCAGCAGTTACCCTGTTGACAGGGTCAATGAGCAGTTCTTC. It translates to CASSYPVDRVNEQFF.

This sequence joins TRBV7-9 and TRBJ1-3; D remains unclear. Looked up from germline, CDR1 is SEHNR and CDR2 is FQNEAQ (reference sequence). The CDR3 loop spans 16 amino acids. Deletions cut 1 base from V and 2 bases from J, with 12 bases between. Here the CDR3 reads CASSLGFRPAGNTIYF. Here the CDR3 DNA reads TGTGCCAGCAGCTTAGGATTTCGGCCCGCTGGAAACACCATATATTTT.

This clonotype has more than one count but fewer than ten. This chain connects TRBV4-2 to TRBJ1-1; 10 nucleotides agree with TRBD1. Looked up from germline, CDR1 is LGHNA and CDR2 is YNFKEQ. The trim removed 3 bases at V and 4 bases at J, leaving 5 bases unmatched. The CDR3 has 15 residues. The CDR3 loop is CASSQGQGSSTEAFF. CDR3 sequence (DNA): TGTGCCAGCAGCCAGGGACAGGGGTCGAGCACTGAAGCTTTCTTT.

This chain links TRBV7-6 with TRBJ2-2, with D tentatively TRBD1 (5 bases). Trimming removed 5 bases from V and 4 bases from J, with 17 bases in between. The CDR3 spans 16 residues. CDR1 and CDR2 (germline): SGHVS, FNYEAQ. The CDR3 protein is CASSPKSGSITGELFF. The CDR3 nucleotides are TGTGCCAGCAGCCCTAAGTCAGGGTCAATCACCGGGGAGCTGTTTTTT.

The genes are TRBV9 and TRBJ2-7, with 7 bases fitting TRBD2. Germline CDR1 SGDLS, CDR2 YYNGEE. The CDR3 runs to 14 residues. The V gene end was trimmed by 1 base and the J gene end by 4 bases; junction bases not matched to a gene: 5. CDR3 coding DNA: TGTGCCAGCAGCGTATCTGGGAGGGATTACGAGCAGTACTTC. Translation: CASSVSGRDYEQYF.

In DNA form, the CDR3 reads TGTGCCAGCAGTGAAGTGGCAGACTACGAGCAGTACGTC. It codes for CASSEVADYEQYV. The chain employs TRBV2 and TRBJ2-7; D unclear. Per the germline V gene, CDR1 is SNHLY and CDR2 is FYNNEI. V dropped 1 base and J dropped 3 bases, with 7 bases sitting between them. This CDR3 comprises 13 residues.

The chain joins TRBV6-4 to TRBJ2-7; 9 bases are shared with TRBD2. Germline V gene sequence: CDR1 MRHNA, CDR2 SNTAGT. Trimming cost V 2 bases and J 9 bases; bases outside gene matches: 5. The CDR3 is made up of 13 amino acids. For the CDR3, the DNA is TGTGCCAGCAGTGACCCTAGCGGGGTCGTGCAGTACGTC. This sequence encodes CASSDPSGVVQYV.

CDR3 coding DNA: TGCGCCAGCAGCCCCGACAGCTCTGGGGCCAACGTCCTGACTTTC. Translated, it gives CASSPDSSGANVLTF. This chain connects TRBV4-3 to TRBJ2-6; D possibly corresponds to TRBD1 (5 bases). Trimming shortened V by 4 bases and J by 0 bases, and 7 bases separated the two germline ends. The CDR3 runs 15 residues. Germline assignment: CDR1 LGHNA and CDR2 YSLEER.